The next 28 T cell receptor beta chains were all read from a single sample in a study of blood T cells in healthy people across ages. A second about 7 to 12 cycle PCR used barcoded and J-beta primers. TCRdb processed the 5' RACE reads anew with MiXCR; each CDR3 protein has one entry. The profile shows 650,000 to 900,000 distinct CDR3 sequences, roughly 60% of them singletons. Sequences were obtained from blood. The receptors were gathered from a man aged 30 to 39 in good health.

V usage is TRBV9 and J usage is TRBJ2-5, with D hard to call. CDR3 length: 14 amino acids. The V end lost 2 bases, the J end lost 0 bases, and 8 bases lay between the germline ends. Germline values: CDR1 SGDLS, CDR2 YYNGEE. CDR3 sequence reads: CASSVSGDQETQYF. CDR3 in DNA: TGTGCCAGCAGCGTTTCTGGGGACCAAGAGACCCAGTACTTC.

This sequence joins TRBV4-2 and TRBJ2-5; TRBD2 agrees at 10 bases. This CDR3 has 17 residues. Losses at the gene ends were 0 bases for V and 3 bases for J; bases not matched to a gene: 7. The germline V gene encodes CDR1 LGHNA and CDR2 YNFKEQ. The CDR3 region has the DNA TGTGCCAGCAGCCAAGATATGTGGACTAGCGGTGAAGAGACCCAGTACTTC. As protein: CASSQDMWTSGEETQYF.

This clonotype has more than one count but fewer than ten. The rearrangement joins TRBV28 to TRBJ2-1, with 9 bases identical to TRBD1. CDR3 length: 15 amino acids. The V segment lost 3 bases and the J segment 4 bases; nucleotides outside the gene matches: 4. CDR1 is MDHEN, CDR2 SYDVKM, per germline. The CDR3 is CASSFVQGAYNEQFF. CDR3 coding DNA: TGTGCCAGCAGTTTCGTACAGGGGGCGTACAATGAGCAGTTCTTC.

The chain recombines TRBV27 with TRBJ2-7; 10 bases fit TRBD2. The CDR3 sequence is 15 residues long. With 5 bases clipped from V and 5 bases from J, the junction kept 9 bases outside the gene matches. Germline CDR1 and CDR2: MNHEY and SMNVEV (reference sequence). Here the CDR3 reads CASSRGSGGAHEQYF. The CDR3 DNA reads as TGTGCCAGCAGTAGGGGGAGCGGGGGGGCCCACGAGCAGTACTTC.

This sequence joins TRBV4-3 and TRBJ2-5; D possibly corresponds to TRBD1 (7 bases). The J call may be mistaken, given a closer DNA end match to TRBJ2-7. There are 14 residues in the CDR3. Germline CDR1 reads LGHNA; CDR2 reads YSLEER. CDR3 residues: CASSQGAGQYEQYF. The DNA of the CDR3 is TGCGCCAGCAGCCAAGGCGCGGGACAGTACGAGCAGTACTTC.

The V call is TRBV7-2, the J call TRBJ2-7; D remains ambiguous. CDR3 length: 15 amino acids. Between the trimmed V and J ends, which lost 0 bases and 0 bases, there was a span of 9 bases. In germline, CDR1 is SGHTA, CDR2 FQGNSA. CDR3 in DNA: TGTGCCAGCAGCTTAGCGGCCGACGGCTCCTACGAGCAGTACTTC. It is translated as CASSLAADGSYEQYF.

The chain combines TRBV6-5 with TRBJ2-3; D is undetermined. The germline V gene encodes CDR1 MNHEY and CDR2 SVGAGI. Trimming pared 9 bases from V and 3 bases from J, leaving 16 bases between. The CDR3 is made up of 14 amino acids. The CDR3 DNA is TGTGCCAGTTCACCGGGCACCCTGACAGATACGCAGTATTTT. Translated: CASSPGTLTDTQYF.

The chain recombines TRBV5-1 with TRBJ2-4; TRBD1 aligns across 12 bases. Gene TRBJ2-7 matches the end of the DNA better, so the J call may be wrong. Germline V lookup: CDR1 SGHRS, CDR2 YFSETQ. The CDR3 runs 16 residues. The CDR3 here is CASSRTGTGGADEQYF. The CDR3, as DNA: TGCGCCAGCAGCAGAACCGGGACAGGGGGCGCGGACGAGCAGTACTTC.

Ten or more counts support this clonotype. V and J are TRBV11-2 and TRBJ1-1, with TRBD1 identical over 8 bases. Germline V gene data show CDR1 as SGHAT and CDR2 as FQNNGV. The CDR3 totals 15 residues. The V and J ends lost 1 base and 4 bases, in that order; junction bases with no gene match: 5. The CDR3 DNA sequence: TGTGCCAGCAGCTTAGGACAGGGGAGTGTCACTGAAGCTTTCTTT. Protein: CASSLGQGSVTEAFF.

The gene calls are TRBV4-3 and TRBJ2-4, with a possible D match to TRBD2 (5 bases). The DNA matches TRBJ2-7 better at its end, which makes the J call doubtful. The CDR3 is 14 amino acids. The germline V gene has CDR1 LGHNA and CDR2 YSLEER. This chain's CDR3 is CASSHTPGVYEQYF. In nucleotides, the CDR3 is TGCGCCAGCAGCCATACCCCCGGGGTCTACGAGCAGTACTTC.

The chain links TRBV3-1 to TRBJ2-4; TRBD2 matches at 7 bases. The J call is uncertain, as TRBJ2-5 better fits the DNA end. The CDR3 runs 16 residues. The germline V gene has CDR1 LGHDT and CDR2 YNNKEL (reference sequence). The CDR3 is CASSQDTGVGGETQYF. CDR3 in DNA: TGTGCCAGCAGCCAAGATACCGGGGTCGGGGGGGAGACCCAGTACTTC.

Only a few counts were recorded for this clonotype. One junction end disagrees with the germline gene, perhaps due to a read error. The chain is built from TRBV6-5 and TRBJ1-6; 9 positions agree with TRBD1. The CDR3 has 18 amino acids. Germline V gene lookup returns CDR1 MNHEY and CDR2 SVGAGI. The CDR3: CASSYGQGPPVYNSPLYF. CDR3 nucleotide sequence: TGTGCCAGCAGTTATGGACAGGGGCCACCCGTCTATAATTCACCCCTCTACTTT.

The chain uses TRBV5-1 and TRBJ2-2, with TRBD2 identical over 14 bases. Germline V CDR1 and CDR2: SGHRS, YFSETQ. V dropped 4 bases and J dropped 4; count of bases not matched to a gene: 3. The length of the CDR3 is 16 residues. For the CDR3, the DNA is TGCGCCAGCAGCGTGGGACTAGCGGGGGCCACCGGGGAGCTGTTTTTT. This translates into CASSVGLAGATGELFF. The full variable domain, its missing parts supplied by reference TRBV5-1 and TRBJ2-2, is KAGVTQTPRYLIKTRGQQVTLSCSPISGHRSVSWYQQTPGQGLQFLFEYFSETQRNKGNFPGRFSGRQFSNSRSEMNVSTLELGDSALYLCASSVGLAGATGELFFGEGSRLTVL.

The chain combines TRBV10-3 with TRBJ2-2, with D tentatively TRBD1 (6 bases). The CDR3 is 18 amino acids. Per germline, CDR1 ENHRY and CDR2 SYGVKD. Trimming cost V 0 bases and J 0 bases, with 14 bases left between them. The CDR3 reads CAISESKTGGTNTGELFF. For the CDR3, the DNA is TGTGCCATCAGTGAGTCTAAGACAGGAGGTACGAACACCGGGGAGCTGTTTTTT.

With respect to this clonotype: One end of the junction does not line up with germline, which may come from a read error. The chain is built from TRBV25-1 and TRBJ2-1; possibly TRBD1 for D (6 bases). The germline gives CDR1 MGHDK, CDR2 SYGVNS. CDR3 size: 11 residues. In nucleotides, the CDR3 is TGTGTCAGCAGCTCACAGGGTTATCAGTTCTTC. Amino acid sequence: CVSSSQGYQFF.

The chain combines TRBV7-9 with TRBJ2-5, with D possibly being TRBD1 (5 bases). The J call is uncertain, as TRBJ2-7 better fits the DNA end. CDR3 size: 14 residues. CDR1 is SEHNR, CDR2 FQNEAQ, per germline (reference sequence). The CDR3 DNA sequence: TGTGCCAGCAGCTCTCTCCCAGGGTTCCACGAGCAGTACTTC. Protein product: CASSSLPGFHEQYF.

The chain carries TRBV13 and TRBJ1-2, with D possibly being TRBD1 (5 bases). Trimming took off 2 bases at V and 2 bases at J, with 9 bases between the two ends. The CDR3 is 14 residues long. Germline V gene lookup returns CDR1 PRHDT and CDR2 FYEKMQ (reference sequence). In nucleotides, the CDR3 is TGTGCCAGCAGCTTAACAGGACGAAACTATGGCTACACCTTC. This translates into CASSLTGRNYGYTF. Combining the CDR3 with reference TRBV13 and TRBJ1-2 gives the whole variable domain AAGVIQSPRHLIKEKRETATLKCYPIPRHDTVYWYQQGPGQDPQFLISFYEKMQSDKGSIPDRFSAQQFSDYHSELNMSSLELGDSALYFCASSLTGRNYGYTFGSGTRLTVV.

CDR3 residues: CSAASGGVSYNEQFF. DNA for the CDR3: TGCAGTGCTGCGTCGGGTGGGGTCTCCTACAATGAGCAGTTCTTC. The chain couples TRBV20-1 to TRBJ2-1, with unresolved D. V lost 5 bases and J 0 bases, leaving 14 bases between the germline ends. Germline lookup yields CDR1 DFQATT and CDR2 SNEGSKA (reference sequence). CDR3 length equals 15 residues.

This chain links TRBV5-1 with TRBJ2-1; 10 nucleotides align to TRBD2. The end of the DNA is better explained by TRBJ2-7, so the J call may be wrong. This CDR3 contains 15 residues. Per the germline V gene, CDR1 is SGHRS and CDR2 is YFSETQ. CDR3 amino acids: CASSSTSGPHNEQYF. Here the CDR3 DNA reads TGCGCCAGCAGCTCGACTAGCGGGCCCCACAATGAGCAGTACTTC.

The rearrangement links TRBV7-9 to TRBJ2-5; D tentatively reads TRBD1 or TRBD2 (5 bases each). The J call may be in error: the DNA end matches TRBJ2-7 better. The CDR3 spans 15 residues. Germline assignment: CDR1 SEHNR and CDR2 FQNEAQ (reference sequence). The CDR3 reads CASSLGDPLVDEQYF. CDR3 nucleotides: TGTGCCAGCAGCTTGGGGGACCCTCTTGTGGACGAGCAGTACTTC.

The chain carries TRBV5-1 and TRBJ1-6, with TRBD1 matching over 8 bases. CDR1 is SGHRS and CDR2 is YFSETQ in the germline V gene. This CDR3 is 17 amino acids long. V lost 1 base to trimming and J lost 4 bases; unmatched junction nucleotides: 7. The CDR3 sequence: CASSLSVTGEYNSPLHF. The CDR3 nucleotides read TGCGCCAGCAGCTTGTCGGTGACAGGGGAATATAATTCACCCCTCCACTTT. Supplemented by reference TRBV5-1 and TRBJ1-6, the full variable domain reads KAGVTQTPRYLIKTRGQQVTLSCSPISGHRSVSWYQQTPGQGLQFLFEYFSETQRNKGNFPGRFSGRQFSNSRSEMNVSTLELGDSALYLCASSLSVTGEYNSPLHFGNGTRLTVT.

V gene TRBV6-1 combines with J gene TRBJ1-5, with D hard to call. The CDR3 runs to 14 residues. V lost 3 bases to trimming and J lost 4 bases, with 10 bases between them. Germline V CDR1 and CDR2: MNHNS, SASEGT. The CDR3 sequence is CASSEGGPNQPQHF. The CDR3 DNA sequence: TGTGCCAGCAGTGAGGGAGGGCCGAATCAGCCCCAGCATTTT.

The V call is TRBV11-1, the J call TRBJ2-7, with 14 bases identical to TRBD2. The trim removed 0 bases at V and 0 bases at J, leaving 7 bases unmatched. CDR1 is SGHAT, CDR2 FQDESV, per germline (reference sequence). This CDR3 region has 19 residues. In nucleotides, the CDR3 is TGTGCCAGCAGCTTAGCGCCGGGACTAGCGGGGGCCAGCTCCTACGAGCAGTACTTC. Protein: CASSLAPGLAGASSYEQYF.

The chain combines TRBV5-1 with TRBJ2-3, with unresolved D. The CDR3 runs 11 residues. With 0 bases removed from V and 8 bases from J, the gap between germline ends came to 4 bases. Germline loops: CDR1 SGHRS, CDR2 YFSETQ. The DNA of the CDR3 is TGCGCCAGCAGCTTGGCGGTTACGCAGTATTTT. It translates to CASSLAVTQYF. Full variable domain (outside the CDR3, taken from reference TRBV5-1 and TRBJ2-3): KAGVTQTPRYLIKTRGQQVTLSCSPISGHRSVSWYQQTPGQGLQFLFEYFSETQRNKGNFPGRFSGRQFSNSRSEMNVSTLELGDSALYLCASSLAVTQYFGPGTRLTVL.

This clonotype occurred many times. The J gene is TRBJ1-1, the V gene TRBV7-2; no clear D gene. The V and J ends lost 2 bases and 0 bases respectively, with 4 bases between them. CDR1 is SGHTA, CDR2 FQGNSA, per germline. The CDR3 covers 13 residues. DNA of the CDR3: TGTGCCAGCAGCTTACACATGAACACTGAAGCTTTCTTT. This sequence encodes CASSLHMNTEAFF.

Here the CDR3 reads CSALPEGRIFNEQYF. The CDR3 DNA follows: TGCAGTGCCCTTCCGGAGGGGCGCATATTCAACGAGCAGTACTTC. The chain has TRBV20-1 and TRBJ2-1; D perhaps matches TRBD2 (6 bases). The closer fit of TRBJ2-7 to the DNA end suggests the J call may be wrong. The germline V gene encodes CDR1 DFQATT and CDR2 SNEGSKA (reference sequence). This CDR3 is built from 15 residues.

This chain joins TRBV28 and TRBJ2-6; D call uncertain. Germline assignment: CDR1 MDHEN and CDR2 SYDVKM. Trimming removed 2 bases from V and 0 bases from J, with 11 bases in between. This CDR3 has 17 residues. The CDR3 coding sequence is TGTGCCAGCAGTTTAAGTCCAGTTAACTCTGGGGCCAACGTCCTGACTTTC. This codes for CASSLSPVNSGANVLTF.

DNA for the CDR3: TGTGCCAGCAGTTACTCCAGCGGAACCTACAATGAGCAGTTCTTC. Its translation is CASSYSSGTYNEQFF. The gene calls are TRBV6-2 or TRBV6-3 and TRBJ2-1; D is perhaps TRBD2 (5 bases). The CDR3 length is 15 residues. Germline V gene data show CDR1 as MNHEY and CDR2 as SVGEGT. The V end lost 0 bases, the J end lost 2 bases, and 8 bases lay between the germline ends.